The 24 T cell receptor beta chains given below trace back to one sample, sequenced in a study of T-cell memory formation after mild COVID-19. TCRdb reanalysed the 5' RACE reads using MiXCR and keeps one entry per CDR3 protein. The sample lists tens of thousands of distinct CDR3 sequences; approximately 12% were seen once. Specimen: PBMCs or a T cell subset sorted from them (not recorded which). These receptors were taken from a man younger than 35 who had mild COVID-19 (a few samples of this study predate the infection). Cell type and time point are not known.

This clonotype is categorized as medium-sized (0.01 to 0.1%). The V and J genes are TRBV29-1 and TRBJ2-1, with a possible D match to TRBD2 (6 bases). Trimming took off 6 bases at V and 12 bases at J, with 21 bases between the two ends. CDR3 length: 13 amino acids. The germline V gene encodes CDR1 SQVTM and CDR2 ANQGSEA. CDR3 sequence (DNA): TGCAGCGTACCGGGACTGCCATCAGATGGGCAGTTCTTC. This sequence encodes CSVPGLPSDGQFF.

V is TRBV20-1 and J is TRBJ2-7; TRBD2 matches at 8 bases. V lost 3 bases to trimming and J lost 4 bases; unmatched junction nucleotides: 5. The germline V gene encodes CDR1 DFQATT and CDR2 SNEGSKA (reference sequence). CDR3 length: 13 amino acids. The CDR3 reads CSASIASGYEQYV. The CDR3 DNA is TGCAGTGCTAGTATCGCTAGCGGGTACGAGCAGTACGTC.

This clonotype was observed many times. Sequence at one end of the junction differs from germline and may be a read error. V and J are TRBV7-7 and TRBJ2-2; 7 nucleotides line up with TRBD1. The germline V gene encodes CDR1 SSHAT and CDR2 FNYEAQ (reference sequence). The CDR3 runs 13 residues. CDR3 nucleotide sequence: TGTGCTAGCAGCGACAGGGCAACCGGGGAGCTGTTTTTT. Residues: CASSDRATGELFF.

This clonotype was detected ten times or more. The CDR3 loop is CASSGAGVTDTQYF. In DNA form, the CDR3 reads TGCGCCAGCAGTGGGGCAGGGGTCACAGATACGCAGTATTTT. The V call is TRBV10-1, the J call TRBJ2-3, with D perhaps TRBD1 (6 bases). The CDR3 consists of 14 residues. CDR1 is WNHNN and CDR2 is SYGVQD in the germline V gene (reference sequence). V gave up 4 bases and J gave up 2 bases, with 10 bases separating them.

This clonotype was picked up a small number of times. The chain carries TRBV9 and TRBJ1-2; D possibly corresponds to TRBD1 (5 bases). V lost 2 bases, J lost 2 bases, and 13 bases lay in between. The CDR3 runs to 15 residues. CDR1 and CDR2 from the germline V gene are SGDLS and YYNGEE. CDR3 protein: CASSVAPGPNYGYTF. As DNA, the CDR3 is TGTGCCAGCAGCGTTGCCCCGGGACCAAACTATGGCTACACCTTC. The complete variable domain, with remaining parts taken from reference TRBV9 and TRBJ1-2, reads DSGVTQTPKHLITATGQRVTLRCSPRSGDLSVYWYQQSLDQGLQFLIQYYNGEERAKGNILERFSAQQFPDLHSELNLSSLELGDSALYFCASSVAPGPNYGYTFGSGTRLTVV.

The chain combines TRBV7-3 with TRBJ1-1; D gene ambiguous. The CDR3 has 13 amino acids. Between the trimmed V and J ends, which lost 4 bases and 3 bases, there was a span of 9 bases. Germline V CDR1 and CDR2: SGHTA, FQGTGA. In nucleotides, the CDR3 is TGTGCCAGCAGCTACACAAGGGACACTGAAGCTTTCTTT. Translation: CASSYTRDTEAFF.

This rearrangement joins TRBV7-6 to TRBJ2-3; 11 bases line up with TRBD2. CDR1 is SGHVS and CDR2 is FNYEAQ in the germline V gene. The J segment lost 2 bases and the V segment lost 6 bases, leaving 10 bases of the junction unmatched. This CDR3 contains 17 residues. The CDR3 DNA reads TGTGCCAGCAGTTTAAGACTAGCGGGGACGTCCACAGATACGCAGTATTTT. It encodes CASSLRLAGTSTDTQYF.

This clonotype was observed a handful of times. The rearrangement uses TRBV15 and TRBJ2-5, with unresolved D. Per the germline V gene, CDR1 is LNHNV and CDR2 is YYDKDF (reference sequence). This CDR3 region has 13 residues. Trimming took 2 bases from V and 1 from J, leaving 5 bases between them. The CDR3: CATSRTTQETQYF. CDR3 DNA: TGTGCCACCAGCAGAACCACCCAAGAGACCCAGTACTTC.

The J gene is TRBJ2-1, the V gene TRBV6-6; 7 positions match TRBD1. Germline V gene lookup returns CDR1 MNHNY and CDR2 SVGAGI (reference sequence). The J segment lost 6 bases and the V segment lost 4 bases, leaving 12 bases of the junction unmatched. This CDR3 has 16 residues. The CDR3 DNA follows: TGTGCCAGCAGTTCGGGAAACAGGGGATCAACCAATGAGCAGTTCTTC. Amino acid sequence: CASSSGNRGSTNEQFF.

This clonotype was seen only once. The chain recombines TRBV20-1 with TRBJ1-6; no reliable D call. The germline CDR1 and CDR2 sequences are DFQATT and SNEGSKA (reference sequence). This CDR3 comprises 12 residues. CDR3 DNA: TGCAGCACGAGGGATGCAAATTCACCCCTCCACTTT. It is translated as CSTRDANSPLHF.

The chain is built from TRBV5-1 and TRBJ1-2; 9 nucleotides line up with TRBD1. Germline CDR1 reads SGHRS; CDR2 reads YFSETQ. J was trimmed by 5 bases and V by 4 bases; bases with no gene match: 9. CDR3 length: 15 residues. CDR3: CASSGYRGLGYGYTF. CDR3 DNA: TGCGCCAGCAGCGGCTACAGGGGGCTGGGGTATGGCTACACCTTC. Looking up the rest from reference TRBV5-1 and TRBJ1-2 gives the full variable domain: KAGVTQTPRYLIKTRGQQVTLSCSPISGHRSVSWYQQTPGQGLQFLFEYFSETQRNKGNFPGRFSGRQFSNSRSEMNVSTLELGDSALYLCASSGYRGLGYGYTFGSGTRLTVV.

V is TRBV5-4 and J is TRBJ2-5; D unresolved. CDR3 size: 14 residues. CDR1 is SGHNT and CDR2 is YYREEE in the germline V gene (reference sequence). The V end was cut by 0 bases, the J end by 4 bases, with 10 bases between. The CDR3 DNA reads TGTGCCAGCAGCTTGGACAGCGTTGGAGAGACCCAGTACTTC. This codes for CASSLDSVGETQYF.

This clonotype was picked up a small number of times. The rearrangement uses TRBV10-3 and TRBJ1-3; no clear D. This CDR3 comprises 13 residues. With 4 bases removed from V and 0 bases from J, the gap between germline ends came to 4 bases. Germline loops: CDR1 ENHRY, CDR2 SYGVKD. CDR3 in amino acids: CAISGSSGNTIYF. The CDR3 coding sequence is TGTGCCATCAGTGGCAGCTCTGGAAACACCATATATTTT.

The chain joins TRBV2 to TRBJ1-2; D not resolved. The V and J ends lost 6 bases and 0 bases respectively, with 8 bases between them. Germline-derived CDR1 and CDR2 are SNHLY and FYNNEI. CDR3 length: 13 amino acids. The CDR3 sequence is CASRSISNYGYTF. The CDR3 DNA sequence: TGTGCCAGCAGGTCGATATCTAACTATGGCTACACCTTC.

By frequency in the sample, this clonotype is medium-sized (0.01 to 0.1%). The gene calls are TRBV7-8 and TRBJ2-7; 8 nucleotides match TRBD1. This CDR3 comprises 14 residues. Germline values: CDR1 SGHVS, CDR2 FQNEAQ. After removal of 5 bases from V and 2 bases from J, the junction contained 5 bases not matched to a gene. The CDR3 is CASSVGQGAYEQYF. DNA of the CDR3: TGTGCCAGCAGCGTCGGACAGGGTGCCTACGAGCAGTACTTC.

This clonotype was detected ten times or more. This chain links TRBV5-1 with TRBJ2-2, with D perhaps matching TRBD2 (5 bases). The V gene lost 0 bases and the J gene lost 6 bases, with 12 bases spanning the gap. Germline CDR1 reads SGHRS; CDR2 reads YFSETQ. CDR3 length: 15 amino acids. In DNA form, the CDR3 reads TGCGCCAGCAGCTTGGACCCGGGATTGGCCGGGGAGCTGTTTTTT. Its translation is CASSLDPGLAGELFF.

CDR3 amino acids: CASRPGQGYNEQFF. CDR3 DNA sequence: TGTGCCAGCAGACCGGGACAGGGCTACAATGAGCAGTTCTTC. V and J are TRBV28 and TRBJ2-1, with 9 bases matching TRBD1. The CDR3 has 14 amino acids. The V gene's germline CDR1 is MDHEN and CDR2 SYDVKM. V was clipped by 6 bases and J by 3 bases; unmatched bases: 3.

This sequence joins TRBV5-1 and TRBJ2-5, with TRBD1 identical over 8 bases. V lost 4 bases to trimming and J lost 3 bases; unmatched junction nucleotides: 5. The germline CDR1 and CDR2 sequences are SGHRS and YFSETQ. The CDR3 is made up of 14 amino acids. The CDR3 here is CASSGGTGEETQYF. The CDR3 nucleotides read TGCGCCAGCAGCGGAGGGACAGGAGAAGAGACCCAGTACTTC.

This chain links TRBV7-9 with TRBJ2-5; D gene unclear. CDR3 length: 13 amino acids. The V and J ends lost 5 bases and 7 bases respectively, with 14 bases between them. Looked up from germline, CDR1 is SEHNR and CDR2 is FQNEAQ (reference sequence). CDR3 residues: CASSPDLGGTQYF. The CDR3 region has the DNA TGTGCCAGCAGCCCGGATCTAGGTGGGACCCAGTACTTC.

A few counts support this clonotype. The chain joins TRBV6-6 to TRBJ2-5; D is perhaps TRBD1 or TRBD2 (5 bases each). The germline V gene encodes CDR1 MNHNY and CDR2 SVGAGI (reference sequence). V was pared by 7 bases and J by 5 bases, with 14 bases between. The CDR3 contains 13 residues. CDR3 coding DNA: TGTGCCAGCATGAGGGACCCTTGGGAGACCCAGTACTTC. Its translation is CASMRDPWETQYF.

This clonotype occurred a few times. The chain employs TRBV14 and TRBJ2-1, with 7 bases aligning to TRBD2. Germline CDR1 and CDR2: SGHDN and FVKESK. The CDR3 covers 12 residues. After removal of 11 bases from V and 4 bases from J, the junction contained 5 bases not matched to a gene. The CDR3 sequence is CASGGLYNEQFF. Here the CDR3 DNA reads TGTGCCTCGGGGGGACTATACAATGAGCAGTTCTTC.

This sequence joins TRBV28 and TRBJ2-7; perhaps TRBD1 as D (5 bases). The CDR3 sequence is 13 residues long. CDR1 MDHEN and CDR2 SYDVKM come from the germline V gene. V lost 6 bases and J 3 bases, leaving 12 bases between the germline ends. Here the CDR3 reads CASSPPTGYEQYV. The CDR3, as DNA: TGTGCCAGCAGCCCTCCTACAGGCTACGAGCAGTACGTC.

This clonotype was detected a few times. V gene TRBV7-9 combines with J gene TRBJ2-5, with D hard to call. V was shortened by 5 bases and J by 10 bases, with 17 bases between the two germline ends. Germline loops: CDR1 SEHNR, CDR2 FQNEAQ (reference sequence). The CDR3 loop spans 13 amino acids. Here the CDR3 reads CASSPVVERGQYF. For the CDR3, the DNA is TGTGCCAGCAGCCCAGTGGTGGAGCGCGGCCAGTACTTC.

The chain employs TRBV12-3 or TRBV12-4 and TRBJ2-1, with a weak D call TRBD2 (6 bases). The CDR3 covers 14 residues. V was shortened by 4 bases and J by 8 bases, with 15 bases between the two germline ends. CDR3 bases: TGTGCCAGCAGTTCCGGGGGACTCCCGCATGAGCAGTTCTTC. Its protein product is CASSSGGLPHEQFF.